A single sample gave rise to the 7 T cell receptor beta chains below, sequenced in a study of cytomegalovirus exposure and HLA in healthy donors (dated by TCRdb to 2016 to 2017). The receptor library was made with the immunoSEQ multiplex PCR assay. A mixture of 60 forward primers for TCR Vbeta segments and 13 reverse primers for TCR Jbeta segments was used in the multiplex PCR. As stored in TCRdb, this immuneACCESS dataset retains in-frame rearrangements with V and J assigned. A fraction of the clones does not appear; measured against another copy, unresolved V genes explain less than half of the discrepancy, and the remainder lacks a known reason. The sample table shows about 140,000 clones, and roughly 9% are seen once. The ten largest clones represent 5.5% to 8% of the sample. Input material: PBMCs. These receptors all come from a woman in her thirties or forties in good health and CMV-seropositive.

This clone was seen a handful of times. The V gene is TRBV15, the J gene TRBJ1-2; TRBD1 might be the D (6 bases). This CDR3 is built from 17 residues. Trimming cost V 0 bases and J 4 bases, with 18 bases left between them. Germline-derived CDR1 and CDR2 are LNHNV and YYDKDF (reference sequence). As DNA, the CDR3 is TGTGCCACCAGCAGAGAGCCTACAGGGCGCCGGGGCTATGGCTACACCTTC. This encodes CATSREPTGRRGYGYTF.

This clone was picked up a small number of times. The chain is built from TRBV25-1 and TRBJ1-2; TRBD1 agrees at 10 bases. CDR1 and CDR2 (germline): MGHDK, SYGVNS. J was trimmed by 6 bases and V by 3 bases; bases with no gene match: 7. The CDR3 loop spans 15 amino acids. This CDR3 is CASSEYRDRGHGYTF. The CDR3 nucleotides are TGTGCCAGCAGTGAGTACCGGGACAGGGGTCATGGCTACACCTTC.

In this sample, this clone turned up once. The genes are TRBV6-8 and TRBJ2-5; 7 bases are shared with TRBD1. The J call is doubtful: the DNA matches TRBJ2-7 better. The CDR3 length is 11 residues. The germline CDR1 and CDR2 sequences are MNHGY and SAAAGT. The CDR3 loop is CASSTGAEQYF. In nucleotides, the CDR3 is TGTGCCAGCAGTACAGGGGCCGAGCAGTACTTC.

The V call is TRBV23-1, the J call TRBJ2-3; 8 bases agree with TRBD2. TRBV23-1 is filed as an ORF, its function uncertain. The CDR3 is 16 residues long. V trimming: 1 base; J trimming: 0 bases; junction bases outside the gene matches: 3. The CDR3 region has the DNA TGCGCCAGCAGTCAATTAACTAGCGGTAGCACAGATACGCAGTATTTT. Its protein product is CASSQLTSGSTDTQYF.

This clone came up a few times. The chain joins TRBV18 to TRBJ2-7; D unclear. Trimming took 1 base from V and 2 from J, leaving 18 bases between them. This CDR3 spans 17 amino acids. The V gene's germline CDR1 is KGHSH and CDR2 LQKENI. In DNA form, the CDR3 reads TGTGCCAGCTCACCACTGAGTCGGCAGGCTGTACCCTACGAGCAGTACTTC. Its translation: CASSPLSRQAVPYEQYF.

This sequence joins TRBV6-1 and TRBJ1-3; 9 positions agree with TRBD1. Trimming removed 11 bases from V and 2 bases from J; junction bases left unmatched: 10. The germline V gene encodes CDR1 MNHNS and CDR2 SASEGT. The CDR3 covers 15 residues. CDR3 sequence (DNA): TGTGCCGCGACTCCGGGACAGGGAGCTGGAAACACCATATATTTT. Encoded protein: CAATPGQGAGNTIYF.

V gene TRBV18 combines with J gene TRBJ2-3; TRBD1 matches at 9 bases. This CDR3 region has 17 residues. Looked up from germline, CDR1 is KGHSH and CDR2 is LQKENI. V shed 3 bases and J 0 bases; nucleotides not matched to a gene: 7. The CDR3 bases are TGTGCCAGCTCACCCCCAACAGGGGGCTTTAGCACAGATACGCAGTATTTT. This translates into CASSPPTGGFSTDTQYF.